The 23 T cell receptor beta chains reported below all come from one sample, sequenced in a study of shared clonotypes between healthy human individuals. TCRdb's table, derived via immunoSEQ multiplex PCR, lists solely in-frame clones and lacks some. The data contain 550,000 to 700,000 clones, 55% to 85% of them singletons. The sample was memory CD4+ T cells sorted from blood. Sample subset: CD45RA-negative fraction. Receptors originate from a woman in her twenties or thirties in good health.

This chain uses TRBV9 with TRBJ2-1, with a possible D match to TRBD1 (6 bases). CDR3 length: 15 amino acids. The V gene lost 3 bases and the J gene lost 3 bases, with 13 bases spanning the gap. Germline V lookup: CDR1 SGDLS, CDR2 YYNGEE. Here the CDR3 reads CASSATGTFYNEQFF. The CDR3 DNA follows: TGTGCCAGCAGCGCGACCGGGACATTCTACAATGAGCAGTTCTTC.

Only one count was recorded for this clone. This chain connects TRBV10-2 to TRBJ1-1; 7 bases are shared with TRBD1. The junction had 1 base not matched to a gene; V was cut back by 3 bases and J by 3 bases. Germline CDR1 reads WSHSY; CDR2 reads SAAADI. CDR3 length: 13 residues. The CDR3 loop is CASSDGQDTEAFF. CDR3 bases: TGCGCCAGCAGTGATGGACAGGACACTGAAGCTTTCTTT.

This clone was recorded once. The chain links TRBV10-3 to TRBJ2-3, with a weak D call TRBD2 (7 bases). Germline loops: CDR1 ENHRY, CDR2 SYGVKD. CDR3 length: 18 amino acids. V lost 4 bases and J 4 bases, leaving 24 bases between the germline ends. The CDR3 DNA reads as TGTGCCATCAGTGGAAATGGTGGGGCGGGGGCTCGGGCAGATACGCAGTATTTT. It codes for CAISGNGGAGARADTQYF.

V gene TRBV11-2 combines with J gene TRBJ1-2, with 8 bases matching TRBD1. CDR3 size: 14 residues. The ends lost 5 bases at V and 5 bases at J; junction bases unmatched: 7. Per germline, CDR1 SGHAT and CDR2 FQNNGV. The DNA of the CDR3 is TGTGCCAGCAGCGGAGGACAGGGAGTTTATGGCTACACCTTC. Protein: CASSGGQGVYGYTF.

Concerning this clone: Other DNA sequences in this specimen translate into the identical CDR3. V gene TRBV19 combines with J gene TRBJ2-5; 11 bases line up with TRBD2. This CDR3 spans 15 amino acids. V was pared by 5 bases and J by 2 bases, with 4 bases of the junction left unmatched. CDR1 and CDR2 from the germline V gene are LNHDA and SQIVND (reference sequence). DNA for the CDR3: TGTGCCAGTAGTCCACTAGCGGGAGCGCAAGAGACCCAGTACTTC. It encodes CASSPLAGAQETQYF.

V is TRBV5-4 and J is TRBJ2-5; tentatively, D is TRBD1 (6 bases). CDR3 length equals 14 residues. Germline loops: CDR1 SGHNT, CDR2 YYREEE (reference sequence). V shed 0 bases and J shed 4 bases, with 10 bases lying between them. The CDR3 coding sequence is TGTGCCAGCAGCTTGGATACAGGGTTAGAGACCCAGTACTTC. Translating it yields CASSLDTGLETQYF.

The rearrangement joins TRBV28 to TRBJ2-5; 9 nucleotides agree with TRBD1. Germline CDR1 and CDR2: MDHEN and SYDVKM. The CDR3 length is 16 residues. J gave up 6 bases and V 6 bases, and 14 bases lay outside the gene matches. Here the CDR3 reads CASRDTGTGIVKTQYF. CDR3 DNA: TGTGCCAGCAGGGATACCGGGACAGGGATAGTGAAGACCCAGTACTTC.

The chain is built from TRBV30 and TRBJ1-4, with 7 bases matching TRBD1. V trimming: 3 bases; J trimming: 3 bases; junction bases outside the gene matches: 4. CDR1 GTSNPN and CDR2 SVGIG come from the germline V gene (reference sequence). This CDR3 has 14 residues. CDR3 DNA sequence: TGTGCCTGGAGCCGGGACAGTCCTAATGAAAAACTGTTTTTT. As protein: CAWSRDSPNEKLFF.

The chain links TRBV4-1 to TRBJ1-1; D perhaps matches TRBD1 (5 bases). Germline values: CDR1 MGHRA, CDR2 YSYEKL. The CDR3 sequence is 17 residues long. V lost 2 bases to trimming and J lost 2 bases, with 18 bases between them. CDR3 loop: CASSQLVVMGRNTEAFF. As DNA, the CDR3 is TGCGCCAGCAGCCAATTGGTGGTTATGGGACGCAACACTGAAGCTTTCTTT.

The CDR3, as DNA: TGTGCCATCGGACAGAGATACGAGCAGTACTTC. Translation gives CAIGQRYEQYF. This chain uses TRBV6-5 with TRBJ2-7; a weak D match, TRBD1 (6 bases). This CDR3 region has 11 residues. CDR1 is MNHEY and CDR2 is SVGAGI in the germline V gene. The V and J ends lost 10 bases and 4 bases respectively, with 11 bases between them.

In this sample, this clone turned up once. V usage is TRBV28 and J usage is TRBJ1-5, with unresolved D. Deletions cut 7 bases from V and 4 bases from J, with 20 bases between. The germline V gene has CDR1 MDHEN and CDR2 SYDVKM. This CDR3 contains 16 residues. The CDR3 nucleotides are TGTGCCAGCACTCTTCACGGGATGCCACAAAATCAGCCCCAGCATTTT. Protein sequence: CASTLHGMPQNQPQHF. Supplemented by reference TRBV28 and TRBJ1-5, the full variable domain reads DVKVTQSSRYLVKRTGEKVFLECVQDMDHENMFWYRQDPGLGLRLIYFSYDVKMKEKGDIPEGYSVSREKKERFSLILESASTNQTSMYLCASTLHGMPQNQPQHFGDGTRLSIL.

The CDR3 coding sequence is TGCAGCGTTGTAACTCCCAGGGGCTCGAATGAGCAGTTCTTC. Protein product: CSVVTPRGSNEQFF. The chain uses TRBV29-1 and TRBJ2-1; D perhaps matches TRBD1 (6 bases). V lost 4 bases to trimming and J lost 7 bases, with 17 bases between them. This CDR3 region has 14 residues. CDR1 and CDR2 from the germline V gene are SQVTM and ANQGSEA.

By proportion, this clone is medium-sized. Additional DNA sequences in this sample encode the identical CDR3. The chain has TRBV2 and TRBJ2-7; a possible D gene is TRBD1 (5 bases). CDR3 length equals 14 residues. CDR1 and CDR2 from the germline V gene are SNHLY and FYNNEI. V lost 3 bases, J lost 3 bases, and 12 bases lay in between. The CDR3 here is CASSDRDSVYEQYF. The CDR3 DNA is TGTGCCAGCAGTGATCGAGACAGTGTCTACGAGCAGTACTTC.

This chain uses TRBV30 with TRBJ1-1, with D possibly TRBD1 on 5 matching bases. V was shortened by 3 bases and J by 4 bases, with 21 bases between the two germline ends. CDR1 is GTSNPN, CDR2 SVGIG, per germline (reference sequence). The length of the CDR3 is 16 residues. CDR3 amino acids: CAWRGITAGLRTEAFF. The CDR3 DNA sequence: TGTGCCTGGAGGGGAATAACGGCAGGGCTACGCACTGAAGCTTTCTTT.

The chain recombines TRBV28 with TRBJ2-1, with 13 bases that match TRBD2. The CDR3 runs to 15 residues. The V gene's germline CDR1 is MDHEN and CDR2 SYDVKM. V lost 6 bases, J lost 1 base, and 0 bases stayed unmatched. CDR3 amino acids: CASRGLAGSYNEQFF. In DNA, the CDR3 is TGTGCCAGCAGGGGACTAGCGGGATCCTACAATGAGCAGTTCTTC.

This clone was found a few times. The V and J genes are TRBV30 and TRBJ2-6; D is unclear. The CDR3 totals 13 residues. The V gene lost 8 bases and the J gene lost 0 bases, with 8 bases spanning the gap. Germline values: CDR1 GTSNPN, CDR2 SVGIG (reference sequence). The CDR3 DNA reads TGTGCCGGTGCTTCCTCTGGGGCCAACGTCCTGACTTTC. It yields the protein CAGASSGANVLTF.

The chain carries TRBV28 and TRBJ2-1; no clear D. Germline assignment: CDR1 MDHEN and CDR2 SYDVKM. V was cut by 4 bases and J by 15 bases, with 16 bases left in between. CDR3 size: 12 residues. The CDR3 nucleotides read TGTGCCAGCAGTTCGATGTCCGCCCCGTCGTTCTTC. Its protein is CASSSMSAPSFF.

This clone was seen more than once but under ten times. This rearrangement joins TRBV28 to TRBJ2-1; weak D call: TRBD2 (5 bases). The V end lost 7 bases, the J end lost 0 bases, and 10 bases lay between the germline ends. Germline CDR1 MDHEN, CDR2 SYDVKM. The CDR3 is 14 amino acids. The CDR3 is CASTVASSYNEQFF. The CDR3 DNA is TGTGCCAGCACCGTAGCGAGCTCCTACAATGAGCAGTTCTTC.

This CDR3 is CASSPGLASRGDTQYF. Here the CDR3 DNA reads TGTGCCAGCAGCCCGGGACTAGCGTCTAGGGGAGATACGCAGTATTTT. The chain links TRBV7-2 to TRBJ2-3; 10 nucleotides align to TRBD2. The length of the CDR3 is 16 residues. The V segment lost 5 bases and the J segment 5 bases; nucleotides outside the gene matches: 10. Germline-derived CDR1 and CDR2 are SGHTA and FQGNSA.

The gene calls are TRBV7-9 and TRBJ2-1, with 7 bases that match TRBD2. CDR3 length: 14 amino acids. Per the germline V gene, CDR1 is SEHNR and CDR2 is FQNEAQ (reference sequence). The V and J ends lost 7 bases and 4 bases, in that order; junction bases with no gene match: 7. The CDR3 reads CASTLREEYNEQFF. The CDR3 bases are TGTGCCAGCACCCTTCGGGAGGAGTACAATGAGCAGTTCTTC.

This chain joins TRBV6-5 and TRBJ1-5, with a weak D call TRBD1 (6 bases). Trimming stripped 6 bases from V and 0 bases from J, with 9 bases between. CDR3 length: 14 residues. Looked up from germline, CDR1 is MNHEY and CDR2 is SVGAGI. CDR3 coding DNA: TGTGCCAGCAGGCAGGGGAATAGCAATCAGCCCCAGCATTTT. This encodes CASRQGNSNQPQHF.

This clone was seen once. A much larger clone is a single base away; this may be a read error. The sample holds other DNA sequences that translate to the same CDR3. The rearrangement joins TRBV5-5 to TRBJ2-1; D unclear. Per germline, CDR1 SGHKS and CDR2 YYEKEE (reference sequence). CDR3 size: 11 residues. The CDR3 loop reads CASSSNNEQFF. Here the CDR3 DNA reads TGTGCCAGCAGCTCCAACAATGAGCAGTTCTTC.

This chain uses TRBV7-9 with TRBJ2-5; 10 bases match TRBD2. Germline V gene lookup returns CDR1 SEHNR and CDR2 FQNEAQ (reference sequence). Trimming cost V 1 base and J 1 base; bases outside gene matches: 6. CDR3 length: 17 amino acids. This CDR3 is CASSLGLAGAPQETQYF. CDR3 bases: TGTGCCAGCAGCTTAGGGCTAGCGGGAGCCCCCCAAGAGACCCAGTACTTC. The full variable domain, its missing parts supplied by reference TRBV7-9 and TRBJ2-5, is DTGVSQNPRHKITKRGQNVTFRCDPISEHNRLYWYRQTLGQGPEFLTYFQNEAQLEKSRLLSDRFSAERPKGSFSTLEIQRTEQGDSAMYLCASSLGLAGAPQETQYFGPGTRLLVL.